This TCR beta chain was recorded in a study of blood T cell repertoires in COVID-19 (dated by TCRdb to about 2020). Regarding the study in general: Collaborator samples came from the United States, Italy and Spain and covered acute and convalescent phases of COVID-19. Where HLA class I and class II types were available, the types were taken from metadata supplied by the sample provider, not from assay-based typing. The prospective study material was composed of cDNA or gDNA derived from T cells, B-cell-depleted T cells, or PBMCs. Samples were obtained from the ongoing ImmuneRACE study (first 160 participants) and from 1,000 to 1,500 subjects provided by 6 global collaborators. The repertoires were released in a freely available public database intended as a resource for research on the immune response to SARS-CoV-2. Nearly every sample came with metadata listing a de-identified subject ID, COVID-19 status, age in years and sex. Deeply sampled blood TCRbeta repertoires from subjects exposed to, actively infected with, or recovered from COVID-19 were included in the dataset. Broad study findings and their caveats: How much clinical and demographic metadata was included differed by source and by participant, and the metadata was provided uncurated.

Whole blood was collected in K2EDTA tubes by collaborating institutions according to the institutions' own protocols. For TCRbeta analysis, collaborator samples were shipped as frozen whole blood, as isolated PBMCs, or as DNA extracted from either sample type. CDR1 and CDR2 (SNHLY, FYNNEI) derive from the germline V gene. From the cysteine up to the phenylalanine, the CDR3 has a length of 15 residues. CDR3 DNA is the only sequence kept; it has 45 bases, read in frame from the first base. Unmatched junction bases come to 11, with V trimmed by 6 bases and J by 6 bases. Turning to this clone: Its target antigen remains unknown. No base quality values were provided; no much bigger clone lies one nucleotide off.

TCRbeta CDR3 regions were amplified from genomic DNA using the immunoSEQ Assay, a bias-controlled multiplex PCR. Regarding the original processing steps: The number of nucleated cells in each sample was estimated from the amplification of reference gene primers within the assay. To quantify the absolute abundance of each unique TCRbeta CDR3 rearrangement, sequence reads were collapsed and filtered. For each sample, productive Simpson clonality was calculated by taking the square root of Simpson's diversity index across productive rearrangements. Drawn from immuneACCESS, this table holds only the in-frame rearrangements with V and J called that TCRdb kept. Clones are partly lost; checked studies trace under half to an unresolved V gene and leave the rest unexplained. D and trimming were read from the DNA, whereas the V and J calls and clone size are those reported in that table. This sample is represented by about 41,000 clones; 65% to 85% of them were singletons. The ten largest clones capture around 42% of the sample.

The source of this sequence is a woman aged 80 or over with active or convalescent COVID-19. The rearranged segments are TRBV2 and TRBJ2-1, with 7 bases in between that match TRBD1. What was sequenced was peripheral blood. The CDR3 protein: CASSARGQRINEQFF. Here is the DNA: TGTGCCAGCAGCGCTCGGGGACAGCGTATCAATGAGCAGTTCTTC.